Presented here are 11 T cell receptor beta chains from one specimen sequenced in a study of T cell responses to AZD1222 COVID-19 vaccine. The repertoire was sequenced with immunoSEQ multiplex PCR; TCRdb's copy has only in-frame clones and lacks some. Counted here are over 110,000 clones, under 95% occurring once; the ten biggest clones make up approximately 3.4%. This sample comprised peripheral blood, obtained on day 0 of AZD1222 vaccination. The receptors originated from an adult in good health.

The V and J genes are TRBV10-1 and TRBJ2-7; 11 bases align to TRBD2. From germline, CDR1 is WNHNN and CDR2 SYGVQD (reference sequence). The junction had 16 bases not matched to a gene; V was cut back by 3 bases and J by 3 bases. This CDR3 has 19 residues. DNA of the CDR3: TGCGCCAGCAGTGACCTGACGCACCAGACTAGCGGGGCCTTCTACGAGCAGTACTTC. Translating it yields CASSDLTHQTSGAFYEQYF.

The chain carries TRBV19 and TRBJ1-2; the D is unclear. Trimming shortened V by 1 base and J by 4 bases, and 16 bases separated the two germline ends. This CDR3 contains 16 residues. From germline, CDR1 is LNHDA and CDR2 SQIVND (reference sequence). As DNA, the CDR3 is TGTGCCAGTAGTATAGCCGGTACGGAAGGGAGCTATGGCTACACCTTC. Protein: CASSIAGTEGSYGYTF. Full variable domain (outside the CDR3, taken from reference TRBV19 and TRBJ1-2): DGGITQSPKYLFRKEGQNVTLSCEQNLNHDAMYWYRQDPGQGLRLIYYSQIVNDFQKGDIAEGYSVSREKKESFPLTVTSAQKNPTAFYLCASSIAGTEGSYGYTFGSGTRLTVV.

The chain combines TRBV12-3 or TRBV12-4 with TRBJ1-3, with D uncertain. The CDR3 loop spans 13 amino acids. V was clipped by 7 bases and J by 2 bases, with 9 bases between them. This CDR3 is CASTLHTGNTIYF. The DNA of the CDR3 is TGTGCCAGCACCCTCCATACTGGAAACACCATATATTTT.

V is TRBV29-1 and J is TRBJ2-7, with a possible D match to TRBD1 (5 bases). Trimming took off 4 bases at V and 1 base at J, with 11 bases between the two ends. The germline V gene has CDR1 SQVTM and CDR2 ANQGSEA. The CDR3 sequence is 13 residues long. CDR3 amino acids: CSVVGRASYEQYF. DNA of the CDR3: TGCAGCGTTGTTGGCAGGGCGTCCTACGAGCAGTACTTC.

J is TRBJ1-5 and V is TRBV7-9; 10 bases map to TRBD1. The CDR3 runs to 19 residues. Trimming removed 1 base from V and 0 bases from J; junction bases left unmatched: 9. The germline CDR1 and CDR2 sequences are SEHNR and FQNEAQ (reference sequence). The CDR3 DNA follows: TGTGCCAGCAGCTTAGTCGGGACAGGGGTATCCTATAGCAATCAGCCCCAGCATTTT. Its protein product is CASSLVGTGVSYSNQPQHF.

The chain couples TRBV4-1 to TRBJ2-7; D may be TRBD2 (5 bases). This CDR3 has 15 residues. The V end lost 5 bases, the J end lost 4 bases, and 18 bases lay between the germline ends. CDR1 MGHRA and CDR2 YSYEKL come from the germline V gene. Here the CDR3 reads CASSTHPEGSYEQYF. CDR3 DNA: TGCGCCAGCAGCACGCACCCAGAGGGCTCGTACGAGCAGTACTTC.

This rearrangement joins TRBV10-1 to TRBJ1-1, with D unresolved. V was pared by 0 bases and J by 3 bases, with 5 bases between. The CDR3 length is 13 residues. The germline V gene encodes CDR1 WNHNN and CDR2 SYGVQD (reference sequence). CDR3 sequence: CASSESVDTEAFF. CDR3 bases: TGCGCCAGCAGTGAGTCTGTAGACACTGAAGCTTTCTTT.

The CDR3 sequence is CASSPARLGTGYEKLFF. CDR3 sequence (DNA): TGTGCCAGCAGCCCTGCCCGTCTCGGGACAGGGTATGAAAAACTGTTTTTT. The rearrangement uses TRBV5-6 and TRBJ1-4; 9 bases are shared with TRBD1. The germline CDR1 and CDR2 sequences are SGHDT and YYEEEE. V lost 4 bases and J lost 6; bases outside the gene matches: 13. The CDR3 covers 17 residues.

V is TRBV5-1 and J is TRBJ1-2; no clear D gene. Germline lookup yields CDR1 SGHRS and CDR2 YFSETQ. The CDR3 runs 13 residues. V gave up 6 bases and J gave up 4 bases, with 13 bases separating them. CDR3 residues: CASTPEGSYGYTF. CDR3 in DNA: TGCGCCAGCACCCCGGAGGGTTCCTATGGCTACACCTTC.

V and J are TRBV7-9 and TRBJ1-3; D not certain. V was shortened by 6 bases and J by 0 bases, with 9 bases between the two germline ends. The CDR3 is 14 residues long. Germline V CDR1 and CDR2: SEHNR, FQNEAQ (reference sequence). The CDR3 DNA follows: TGTGCCAGCAGTGGGATGGTCTCTGGAAACACCATATATTTT. Its translation: CASSGMVSGNTIYF.

The V gene is TRBV6-6, the J gene TRBJ1-4; D gene ambiguous. Germline V gene data show CDR1 as MNHNY and CDR2 as SVGAGI (reference sequence). The CDR3 length is 13 residues. The germline V and J ends were trimmed by 2 bases and 4 bases, with 5 bases remaining between them. The CDR3 nucleotides read TGTGCCAGCAGTTACAGGTTTAATGAAAAACTGTTTTTT. Protein sequence: CASSYRFNEKLFF.